One sample yielded the 23 T cell receptor beta chains listed below, sequenced in a study of T cell repertoires in cytomegalovirus infection. A single record per CDR3 protein comes from TCRdb applying MiXCR to the reads. The sample shows about 300,000 distinct CDR3 sequences, approximately 10% of them seen only once. Input material: PBMCs. The receptors were sampled from a human donor in good health (CMV status not recorded). Some clones in this sample may be carry-over from other donors' samples.

This clonotype was counted only a few times. One junction end does not reproduce the germline sequence, and a read error may be involved. The chain joins TRBV7-8 to TRBJ1-2; maybe TRBD1 (5 bases). The CDR3 totals 13 residues. Germline V CDR1 and CDR2: SGHVS, FQNEAQ. Written as DNA, the CDR3 is TGTGCCAGCACCTTAGGGACCTCCTATGGCTACACCTTC. Protein: CASTLGTSYGYTF. The variable domain in full, completed from reference TRBV7-8 and TRBJ1-2, reads GAGVSQSPRYKVAKRGQDVALRCDPISGHVSLFWYQQALGQGPEFLTYFQNEAQLDKSGLPSDRFFAERPEGSVSTLKIQRTQQEDSAVYLCASTLGTSYGYTFGSGTRLTVV.

This clonotype appeared many times. The chain couples TRBV7-2 to TRBJ2-3; D may be TRBD2 (6 bases). Trimming pared 2 bases from V and 2 bases from J, leaving 17 bases between. CDR1 is SGHTA, CDR2 FQGNSA, per germline. This CDR3 comprises 17 residues. The CDR3 DNA reads as TGTGCCAGCAGCTTACGCGGGCTAGCGACCCTCACAGATACGCAGTATTTT. Its protein product is CASSLRGLATLTDTQYF.

This clonotype was seen repeatedly, ten times or more. The genes are TRBV28 and TRBJ2-3; D may be TRBD1 (6 bases). The V and J ends lost 5 bases and 2 bases respectively, with 14 bases between them. Per the germline V gene, CDR1 is MDHEN and CDR2 is SYDVKM. CDR3 length equals 15 residues. Here the CDR3 reads CASSPDRRPTDTQYF. CDR3 coding DNA: TGTGCCAGCAGTCCTGACAGGCGGCCCACAGATACGCAGTATTTT.

This clonotype came up many times. The chain uses TRBV5-1 and TRBJ1-2, with D maybe TRBD1 (5 bases). V shed 4 bases and J shed 2 bases, with 9 bases lying between them. This CDR3 has 13 amino acids. Looked up from germline, CDR1 is SGHRS and CDR2 is YFSETQ. Here the CDR3 DNA reads TGCGCCAGCAGCATACAGGAGAACTATGGCTACACCTTC. Translation: CASSIQENYGYTF.

This clonotype has ten or more counts. J is TRBJ2-4 and V is TRBV28; D is possibly TRBD1 (6 bases). This CDR3 spans 16 amino acids. Germline values: CDR1 MDHEN, CDR2 SYDVKM. Trimming cost V 2 bases and J 3 bases, with 14 bases left between them. CDR3 loop: CASSLTGTFGKNIQYF. For the CDR3, the DNA is TGTGCCAGCAGTTTAACAGGGACATTTGGCAAAAACATTCAGTACTTC. The full variable domain, with the rest looked up from reference TRBV28 and TRBJ2-4, is DVKVTQSSRYLVKRTGEKVFLECVQDMDHENMFWYRQDPGLGLRLIYFSYDVKMKEKGDIPEGYSVSREKKERFSLILESASTNQTSMYLCASSLTGTFGKNIQYFGAGTRLSVL.

V is TRBV3-1 and J is TRBJ1-1; TRBD1 aligns across 8 bases. This CDR3 is 16 amino acids long. Germline loops: CDR1 LGHDT, CDR2 YNNKEL (reference sequence). The J segment lost 3 bases and the V segment lost 4 bases, leaving 10 bases of the junction unmatched. Here the CDR3 DNA reads TGTGCCAGCAGCCCAAGAGGGACAGGCCTTGACACTGAAGCTTTCTTT. Residues: CASSPRGTGLDTEAFF.

The chain carries TRBV20-1 and TRBJ2-2, with 11 nucleotides matching TRBD1. The germline V gene has CDR1 DFQATT and CDR2 SNEGSKA (reference sequence). V was clipped by 6 bases and J by 5 bases; unmatched bases: 11. There are 16 residues in the CDR3. CDR3 nucleotide sequence: TGCAGTGCCAAAGGATGGGACAGGGGGTTAACCGGGGAGCTGTTTTTT. Encoded protein: CSAKGWDRGLTGELFF.

This clonotype was counted at least ten times. The J gene is TRBJ1-1, the V gene TRBV7-9, with 10 bases aligning to TRBD1. The length of the CDR3 is 15 residues. Germline trimming cut 5 bases from V and 4 bases from J; bases unmatched to any gene: 7. CDR1 is SEHNR, CDR2 FQNEAQ, per germline (reference sequence). The CDR3 reads CASSAGQGGTTEAFF. The CDR3 bases are TGTGCCAGCAGCGCCGGACAGGGGGGGACCACTGAAGCTTTCTTT.

This clonotype was detected many times. The chain combines TRBV6-6 with TRBJ2-1; 8 bases are shared with TRBD1. The V and J ends lost 4 bases and 8 bases, in that order; junction bases with no gene match: 4. The CDR3 loop spans 13 amino acids. Germline CDR1 MNHNY, CDR2 SVGAGI (reference sequence). The CDR3 region is CASSSDRADEQFF. DNA of the CDR3: TGTGCCAGCAGTTCGGACAGGGCGGATGAGCAGTTCTTC.

This clonotype was detected a few times. V gene TRBV20-1 combines with J gene TRBJ2-1; 7 nucleotides align to TRBD1. V lost 6 bases to trimming and J lost 8 bases; unmatched junction nucleotides: 7. This CDR3 spans 12 amino acids. Germline CDR1 is DFQATT and CDR2 is SNEGSKA (reference sequence). The CDR3 sequence is CSAETGMYEQFF. In DNA form, the CDR3 reads TGCAGTGCAGAGACAGGGATGTATGAGCAGTTCTTC.

The sample holds many counts of this clonotype. The V gene is TRBV7-2, the J gene TRBJ2-3; no clear D gene. The CDR3 is 12 residues long. The ends were cut back, 3 bases at V and 8 bases at J, with 9 bases in the middle. Germline lookup yields CDR1 SGHTA and CDR2 FQGNSA. CDR3 nucleotide sequence: TGTGCCAGCAGCTTTGACTTGGGTACGCAGTATTTT. Its protein is CASSFDLGTQYF.

This clonotype has a count of ten or more. This chain uses TRBV7-2 with TRBJ2-1; the match to TRBD2 covers 9 bases. The CDR3 sequence is 14 residues long. CDR1 SGHTA and CDR2 FQGNSA come from the germline V gene. V was clipped by 8 bases and J by 3 bases; unmatched bases: 5. The CDR3 reads CASRRLADYNEQFF. As DNA, the CDR3 is TGTGCCAGCCGGCGACTAGCGGACTACAATGAGCAGTTCTTC.

This clonotype was detected many times. Germline and junction disagree at one end, which may indicate a read error. J is TRBJ1-1 and V is TRBV25-1, with D perhaps matching TRBD1 (6 bases). The V gene's germline CDR1 is MGHDK and CDR2 SYGVNS. CDR3 length: 12 amino acids. CDR3 protein: CASSAGVTKAFF. CDR3 DNA: TGTGCCAGCAGTGCAGGGGTCACTAAAGCTTTCTTT.

This clonotype showed up many times. The V gene is TRBV7-2, the J gene TRBJ2-5; TRBD1 aligns across 9 bases. Germline CDR1 reads SGHTA; CDR2 reads FQGNSA. V gave up 6 bases and J gave up 2 bases; unmatched junction bases: 10. This CDR3 has 16 amino acids. CDR3 nucleotides: TGTGCCAGCAGACCCTATACGGGACAGGGACAAGAGACCCAGTACTTC. Translating it yields CASRPYTGQGQETQYF. The full variable domain, completed using reference TRBV7-2 and TRBJ2-5, is GAGVSQSPSNKVTEKGKDVELRCDPISGHTALYWYRQSLGQGLEFLIYFQGNSAPDKSGLPSDRFSAERTGGSVSTLTIQRTQQEDSAVYLCASRPYTGQGQETQYFGPGTRLLVL.

This clonotype occurred many times. This chain uses TRBV6-1 with TRBJ2-3; perhaps D is TRBD1 or TRBD2 (5 bases each). V lost 6 bases and J lost 0, with 16 bases in between. This CDR3 has 16 residues. Germline lookup yields CDR1 MNHNS and CDR2 SASEGT. DNA of the CDR3: TGTGCCAGCAGCTTCTCCGGGACGATAAGCACAGATACGCAGTATTTT. Translated, it gives CASSFSGTISTDTQYF.

This clonotype has ten or more counts. The chain recombines TRBV7-2 with TRBJ2-1; D is uncertain. Germline CDR1 is SGHTA and CDR2 is FQGNSA. Trimming shortened V by 5 bases and J by 0 bases, and 17 bases separated the two germline ends. The CDR3 consists of 17 residues. The CDR3 region has the DNA TGTGCCAGCAGCCAACTTAGTATGTCCAGCTCCTACAATGAGCAGTTCTTC. This translates into CASSQLSMSSSYNEQFF.

This clonotype has more than one count but fewer than ten. This sequence joins TRBV3-1 and TRBJ2-3; 8 bases map to TRBD1. CDR1 LGHDT and CDR2 YNNKEL come from the germline V gene (reference sequence). The V gene end was trimmed by 3 bases and the J gene end by 3 bases; junction bases not matched to a gene: 8. The CDR3 loop spans 16 amino acids. CDR3: CASSHRTGGSTDTQYF. The DNA of the CDR3 is TGTGCCAGCAGCCACAGAACAGGGGGGTCGACAGATACGCAGTATTTT.

This clonotype was seen ten or more times. The J gene is TRBJ2-2, the V gene TRBV7-2; D is possibly TRBD1 (5 bases). Germline V lookup: CDR1 SGHTA, CDR2 FQGNSA. CDR3 size: 16 residues. Trimming took 3 bases from V and 0 from J, leaving 11 bases between them. The CDR3 nucleotides read TGTGCCAGCAGCTTCCGGACACTCGCGAACACCGGGGAGCTGTTTTTT. Translation gives CASSFRTLANTGELFF.

The chain couples TRBV18 to TRBJ2-2; D perhaps matches TRBD1 (5 bases). V dropped 3 bases and J dropped 3 bases, with 11 bases sitting between them. From germline, CDR1 is KGHSH and CDR2 LQKENI. This CDR3 is 15 amino acids long. The CDR3 DNA reads as TGTGCCAGCTCACCCAGGGTATCGGACACCGGGGAGCTGTTTTTT. This encodes CASSPRVSDTGELFF.

This clonotype was observed many times. V gene TRBV7-2 combines with J gene TRBJ2-5, with D possibly called TRBD1 or TRBD2 (5 bases each). The CDR3 runs 12 residues. Germline CDR1 is SGHTA and CDR2 is FQGNSA. V lost 5 bases, J lost 5 bases, and 9 bases lay in between. The CDR3 loop is CASSRWGETQYF. DNA of the CDR3: TGTGCCAGCAGCCGGTGGGGGGAGACCCAGTACTTC. Full variable domain (missing parts from reference TRBV7-2 and TRBJ2-5): GAGVSQSPSNKVTEKGKDVELRCDPISGHTALYWYRQSLGQGLEFLIYFQGNSAPDKSGLPSDRFSAERTGGSVSTLTIQRTQQEDSAVYLCASSRWGETQYFGPGTRLLVL.

This clonotype was recorded at least ten times. This rearrangement joins TRBV20-1 to TRBJ2-1, with D possibly being TRBD1 or TRBD2 (5 bases each). V gave up 6 bases and J gave up 3 bases, with 15 bases separating them. CDR1 and CDR2 (germline): DFQATT, SNEGSKA (reference sequence). This CDR3 has 14 amino acids. DNA for the CDR3: TGCAGTGCCGCAATGAGGGGAATCTACAATGAGCAGTTCTTC. It is translated as CSAAMRGIYNEQFF.

This clonotype was seen many times. The chain uses TRBV18 and TRBJ2-4; D remains unclear. CDR1 is KGHSH, CDR2 LQKENI, per germline. This CDR3 has 16 residues. V lost 5 bases to trimming and J lost 1 base, with 15 bases between them. CDR3 in amino acids: CASSSPEGWAKNIQYF. The CDR3 coding sequence is TGTGCCAGCTCATCCCCGGAAGGTTGGGCCAAAAACATTCAGTACTTC. Supplemented by reference TRBV18 and TRBJ2-4, the full variable domain reads NAGVMQNPRHLVRRRGQEARLRCSPMKGHSHVYWYRQLPEEGLKFMVYLQKENIIDESGMPKERFSAEFPKEGPSILRIQQVVRGDSAAYFCASSSPEGWAKNIQYFGAGTRLSVL.

This clonotype was counted many times. This sequence joins TRBV7-9 and TRBJ2-1; D might be TRBD2 (5 bases). Germline V gives CDR1 SEHNR, CDR2 FQNEAQ (reference sequence). The CDR3 runs to 15 residues. Trimming took off 2 bases at V and 3 bases at J, with 11 bases between the two ends. The DNA of the CDR3 is TGTGCCAGCAGCTTATCCCAGCGGCACTACAATGAGCAGTTCTTC. Protein: CASSLSQRHYNEQFF.